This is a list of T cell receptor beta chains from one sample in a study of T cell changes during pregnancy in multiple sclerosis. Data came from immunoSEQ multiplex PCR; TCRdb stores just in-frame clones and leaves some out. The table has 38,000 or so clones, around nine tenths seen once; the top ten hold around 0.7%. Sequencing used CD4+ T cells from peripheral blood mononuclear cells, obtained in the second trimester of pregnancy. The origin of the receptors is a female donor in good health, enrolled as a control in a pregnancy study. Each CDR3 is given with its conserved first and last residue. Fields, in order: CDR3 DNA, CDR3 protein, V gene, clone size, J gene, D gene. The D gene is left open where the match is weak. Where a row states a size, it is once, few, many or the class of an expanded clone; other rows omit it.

TGTGCCAGCAGTCGAACTTCTATGAACACTGAAGCTTTCTTT CASSRTSMNTEAFF TRBV28 . TRBJ1-1 .
TGTGCTAGTGAGAGGGGGCTGAGCACAGATACGCAGTATTTT CASERGLSTDTQYF TRBV12-5 . TRBJ2-3 TRBD1
TGCGCCAGCAGCTTGACGACACCGGGGGGTGAGACCCAGTACTTC CASSLTTPGGETQYF TRBV5-1 . TRBJ2-5 TRBD2
TGTGCCAGCAGTGGGGGGCTTCCTAAAGCAGAGACCCAGTACTTC CASSGGLPKAETQYF TRBV2 . TRBJ2-5 .
TGTGCCAGCAGCTTAGCACAGGGGTTGTATGAAAAACTGTTTTTT CASSLAQGLYEKLFF TRBV7-9 once TRBJ1-4 TRBD1
TGTGCCAGCAGTATAGAGATAACAGGGGTGGGACAGCCCCAGCATTTT CASSIEITGVGQPQHF TRBV2 . TRBJ1-5 TRBD1
TGTGCCAGCAGTTACGCTAGCGGATACAATGAGCAGTTCTTC CASSYASGYNEQFF TRBV6-5 . TRBJ2-1 TRBD2
TGTGCCAGCAGCTTAGAAAGCGGGGGTTACGAGCAGTACTTC CASSLESGGYEQYF TRBV7-9 . TRBJ2-7 TRBD2
TGTGCCATCAGTCCTGACAGGGGAAACACCATATATTTT CAISPDRGNTIYF TRBV10-3 once TRBJ1-3 .
TGTGCCAGTAGTATGTTGGGGGCAACTGGAAACACCATATATTTT CASSMLGATGNTIYF TRBV19 . TRBJ1-3 .
TGTGCCAGCAGTTTACACCGGGACAGGTTTAATTCACCCCTCCACTTT CASSLHRDRFNSPLHF TRBV27 . TRBJ1-6 TRBD1
TGTGCCAGCAGCTTGCGGCGGGGGACAGGTAGCACAGATACGCAGTATTTT CASSLRRGTGSTDTQYF TRBV5-6 once TRBJ2-3 .
TGTGCCAGCTCACCGGTTGGGACAGTGGCTCTAGATTACACCTTC CASSPVGTVALDYTF TRBV18 . TRBJ1-2 TRBD1
TGTGCCAGTAGTAGAAGGGGGCTGACTGAAGCTTTCTTT CASSRRGLTEAFF TRBV19 . TRBJ1-1 TRBD1
TGCGCCAGCAGCTTTCTGGACAGGGAGCTAGTTAGCACAGATACGCAGTATTTT CASSFLDRELVSTDTQYF TRBV5-1 . TRBJ2-3 TRBD1
TGTGCCAGCAGCTTAGGCATAACCTACTCCTACGAGCAGTACTTC CASSLGITYSYEQYF TRBV7-2 . TRBJ2-7 .
TGTGCCAGCAGCTTATTGGGCAGCCTTACTGGAAACACCATATATTTT CASSLLGSLTGNTIYF TRBV7-2 . TRBJ1-3 .
TGTGCCAGCTCCTCCACAGTGGGCAATCAGCCCCAGCATTTT CASSSTVGNQPQHF TRBV2 . TRBJ1-5 .
TGTGCCAGCAGCCCACAGGGGGCAAGCTATGGCTACACCTTC CASSPQGASYGYTF TRBV5-6 . TRBJ1-2 TRBD1
TGTGCCAGAGCGGACGGCTCGGGATATGGCTACACCTTC CARADGSGYGYTF TRBV6-1 . TRBJ1-2 .
TGTGCCAGCAGTGAGCGTGGAGGCTATGGCTACACCTTC CASSERGGYGYTF TRBV7-3 . TRBJ1-2 .
TGTGCCAGCAGCCTGACAGGGGGCGGCAATCAGCCCCAGCATTTT CASSLTGGGNQPQHF TRBV11-2 . TRBJ1-5 TRBD1
TGTGCCAGCACTCCGGGACAGGGGTTGGGTGCCGGGGAGCTGTTTTTT CASTPGQGLGAGELFF TRBV5-8 . TRBJ2-2 TRBD1
TGTGCCAGCAGCTATTCTTCGGAGACCCAGTACTTC CASSYSSETQYF TRBV11-2 . TRBJ2-5 .
TGTGCCAGCAGTTTGGAGGGTCACTCTGGAAACACCATATATTTT CASSLEGHSGNTIYF TRBV27 . TRBJ1-3 .
TGTGCCAGCAGCTACCGCCAAGGGGGGGCCTGGGATACGCAGTATTTT CASSYRQGGAWDTQYF TRBV7-9 . TRBJ2-3 .
TGTGCCAGCAGGAGCGGGGGGCGAGACATTCAGTACTTC CASRSGGRDIQYF TRBV5-8 . TRBJ2-4 TRBD2
TGTGCCAGCAGCGCCCATACAGGGAAAACTGAAGCTTTCTTT CASSAHTGKTEAFF TRBV9 few TRBJ1-1 .
TGTGCCTGGGGTCAGGGATCGACAGATACGCAGTATTTT CAWGQGSTDTQYF TRBV30 . TRBJ2-3 .
TGTGCCAGCAGTGTCAGACTTCAAGAGACCCAGTACTTC CASSVRLQETQYF TRBV6-6 . TRBJ2-5 .
TGTGCCAGCAGCCAAGTCGGACAGGGCTATGGCTACACCTTC CASSQVGQGYGYTF TRBV7-2 . TRBJ1-2 TRBD1
TGTGCCACTACTGGGACAGGGGGCGGGGAGCAGTACTTC CATTGTGGGEQYF TRBV10-3 . TRBJ2-7 TRBD1
TGTGCCAGCAGCCCCATGACTAGCGGGGGTGAGACCCAGTACTTC CASSPMTSGGETQYF TRBV9 . TRBJ2-5 TRBD2
TGTACCAGCATTTTTGACGGACAGGGGCCTCTCGAGCAGTACTTC CTSIFDGQGPLEQYF TRBV2 . TRBJ2-7 TRBD1
TGCGCCAGCAGTCGTATCGGCATACGGGACAGGCACACAGATACGCAGTATTTT CASSRIGIRDRHTDTQYF TRBV23-1 . TRBJ2-3 TRBD1
TGTGCCAGCAGCCTCCCGGGGACAGGGCGGCCTCGGAACTATGGCTACACCTTC CASSLPGTGRPRNYGYTF TRBV28 . TRBJ1-2 TRBD1
TGTGCCAGCTCACCACAGGGCGGGGGAGGCTACGAGCAGTACTTC CASSPQGGGGYEQYF TRBV18 . TRBJ2-7 TRBD2
TGTGCCAGCAGCTCGGGACTAGCGGGGCGGGGAGAGACCCAGTACTTC CASSSGLAGRGETQYF TRBV7-6 . TRBJ2-5 TRBD2
TGTGCCAGCAGCCCTACCTTGAACACTGAAGCTTTCTTT CASSPTLNTEAFF TRBV7-2 . TRBJ1-1 .
TGTGCCAGCAGCTTACAGGGTGGATCTACAAACTATGGCTACACCTTC CASSLQGGSTNYGYTF TRBV7-2 . TRBJ1-2 .
TGTGCCAGCAGCCCCAAGGGGGGGGGTTACACAGATACGCAGTATTTT CASSPKGGGYTDTQYF TRBV7-2 . TRBJ2-3 .
TGCGCCAGCAGCCAAGATGTACTAGCGGGGGTACAAGAGACCCAGTACTTC CASSQDVLAGVQETQYF TRBV4-1 once TRBJ2-5 TRBD2
TGTGCCAGCAGTAAGACAGGGGATAATTCACCCCTCCACTTT CASSKTGDNSPLHF TRBV2 . TRBJ1-6 TRBD1
TGTGCCAGCTCACCAGGGGCAGGGAATCAGCCCCAGCATTTT CASSPGAGNQPQHF TRBV18 . TRBJ1-5 .
TGTGCCAGCAGCTGGACCGGGACAGGGGGTTCTGGGGCCAACGTCCTGACTTTC CASSWTGTGGSGANVLTF TRBV7-3 once TRBJ2-6 TRBD1
TGTGCCAGCAGCTTAGCTGGGGCTACCTACAATGAGCAGTTCTTC CASSLAGATYNEQFF TRBV7-3 . TRBJ2-1 .
TGTGCCAGCAGCTTGTTGGGGGGGAACACCGGGGAGCTGTTTTTT CASSLLGGNTGELFF TRBV5-6 . TRBJ2-2 .
TGTGCCAGCACCTCCCAGGGGGCGAGGATTGGCTACACCTTC CASTSQGARIGYTF TRBV28 few TRBJ1-2 TRBD1